A single TCR beta chain is shown here with its context. Per the study methods: It was from reference gene primer amplification that nucleated cell counts were estimated. Data came from immunoSEQ multiplex PCR; TCRdb stores just in-frame clones and leaves some out. The V and J calls and clone size are taken from that table; D and trimming were inferred from the DNA. The data show 150,000 to 200,000 clones, roughly 91% seen once. These data are taken from a study of blood T cell repertoires in COVID-19. For the study at large: Acute and convalescent COVID-19 samples came from the United States, Italy and Spain. T cells, B-cell-depleted T cells, or PBMCs provided the cDNA or gDNA that served as material.

Per the germline V gene, CDR1 is LNHDA and CDR2 is SQIVND (reference sequence). CDR3 length: 15 residues. J was trimmed by 0 bases and V by 7 bases; bases with no gene match: 7. The sequence was collected from a human donor in a cohort sampled during active COVID-19. Sequencing input: peripheral blood. This chain joins TRBV19 and TRBJ1-1, with 8 bases that match TRBD1. This CDR3 reads CASTARTGLNTEAFF. Written as DNA, the CDR3 is TGTGCCAGTACCGCCCGGACAGGGTTGAACACTGAAGCTTTCTTT.